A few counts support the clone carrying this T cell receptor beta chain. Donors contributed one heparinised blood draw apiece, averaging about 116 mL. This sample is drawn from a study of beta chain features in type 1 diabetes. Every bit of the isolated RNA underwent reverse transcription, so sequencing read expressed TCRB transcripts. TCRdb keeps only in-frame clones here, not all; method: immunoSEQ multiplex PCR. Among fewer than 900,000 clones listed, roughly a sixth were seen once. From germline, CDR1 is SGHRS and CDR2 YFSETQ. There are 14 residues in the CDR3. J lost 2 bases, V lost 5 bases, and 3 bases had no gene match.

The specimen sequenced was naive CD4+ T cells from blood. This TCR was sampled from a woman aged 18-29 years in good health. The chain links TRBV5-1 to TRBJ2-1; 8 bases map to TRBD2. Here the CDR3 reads CASRGAGAYNEQFF. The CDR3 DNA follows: TGCGCCAGCAGAGGAGCGGGGGCCTACAATGAGCAGTTCTTC.